This T cell receptor (beta chain) was sequenced for a study of T-cell memory formation after mild COVID-19. Constant-segment primers served in 5'RACE that generated TCR alpha and TCR beta cDNA libraries bearing sample barcodes and UMIs. TCRdb re-derived calls from the 5' RACE reads in MiXCR, one entry per CDR3 protein. The sample comprises tens of thousands of distinct CDR3 sequences, roughly 13% of which are singletons, and 30% to 35% rests with the top ten. Per germline, CDR1 MNHEY and CDR2 SVGAGI. This CDR3 has 14 residues. After removal of 3 bases from V and 6 bases from J, the junction contained 7 bases not matched to a gene. General study points: Day 15 to 85 contracting clones showed balanced CD4/CD8; later expanders leaned CD4+. A second wave of clones peaked on day 37, and their SARS-CoV-2 specificity went unconfirmed. Detection of some responders pre-infection suggested pre-existing cross-reactive memory T cells participated.

This clonotype was picked up a small number of times. Its antigen remains unidentified. The chain links TRBV6-5 to TRBJ2-7; TRBD1 matches 8 bases. This sequence was found in an adult woman who had mild COVID-19 (a few samples of this study predate the infection). Cell type and time point are not known. Source material: PBMCs or a T cell subset sorted from them (not recorded which). The CDR3 region is CASSYGTGPAEQYF. The CDR3, as DNA: TGTGCCAGCAGTTATGGGACAGGACCGGCCGAGCAGTACTTC.